The 27 T cell receptor beta chains below all came from one sample that was sequenced in a study of sequential checkpoint blockade in melanoma. The data were produced by immunoSEQ multiplex PCR, yet TCRdb's version contains in-frame clones alone and is incomplete. The table shows more than 15,000 clones, with more than 60% occurring only once. Treatment meaning: randomized to nivolumab then ipilimumab (arm A) or the reverse (arm B). Sample: CD8+ T cells sorted from blood (inferred from file names), taken from a patient given nivolumab and ipilimumab in sequence. These receptor sequences come from a human donor with melanoma.

In this sample, this clone is medium-sized. The V call is TRBV11-2, the J call TRBJ2-7; D gene unclear. Per the germline V gene, CDR1 is SGHAT and CDR2 is FQNNGV. V lost 2 bases to trimming and J lost 2 bases, with 10 bases between them. The CDR3 loop spans 14 amino acids. The DNA for the CDR3 is TGTGCCAGCAGCTTATTTCCCGGTACCTACGAGCAGTACTTC. This translates into CASSLFPGTYEQYF.

This clone was picked up one time. The chain combines TRBV30 with TRBJ2-1; TRBD2 agrees at 10 bases. CDR3 length equals 13 residues. CDR1 is GTSNPN and CDR2 is SVGIG in the germline V gene (reference sequence). Trimming removed 3 bases from V and 8 bases from J; junction bases left unmatched: 4. The DNA for the CDR3 is TGTGCCTGGAGGCTAGCGGGGGAGCATGAGCAGTTCTTC. Translating gives CAWRLAGEHEQFF.

The V call is TRBV11-2, the J call TRBJ2-7, with 10 positions matching TRBD1. Germline lookup yields CDR1 SGHAT and CDR2 FQNNGV. J lost 1 base, V lost 4 bases, and 1 base had no gene match. This CDR3 has 14 amino acids. The CDR3 DNA sequence: TGTGCCAGCAGCTGGGGACAGGGGTCCTACGAGCAGTACTTC. It yields the protein CASSWGQGSYEQYF.

The rearrangement links TRBV7-9 to TRBJ1-5; 12 bases are shared with TRBD1. The CDR3 totals 15 residues. The germline V gene has CDR1 SEHNR and CDR2 FQNEAQ (reference sequence). The junction had 1 base not matched to a gene; V was cut back by 5 bases and J by 2 bases. CDR3 DNA: TGTGCCAGCAGCGGGACAGGGGGCGGCAATCAGCCCCAGCATTTT. Translating gives CASSGTGGGNQPQHF.

This clone has only a few counts. The rearrangement links TRBV7-8 to TRBJ2-7; possibly TRBD2 for D (6 bases). Germline CDR1 is SGHVS and CDR2 is FQNEAQ. V was clipped by 1 base and J by 4 bases, with 8 bases between them. CDR3 length equals 13 residues. The CDR3 bases are TGTGCCAGCAGCTTAGGCGGGGTTTACGAGCAGTACTTC. The encoded protein is CASSLGGVYEQYF.

The rearrangement uses TRBV15 and TRBJ2-7; 10 nucleotides line up with TRBD2. The germline V gene encodes CDR1 LNHNV and CDR2 YYDKDF (reference sequence). Trimming took 5 bases from V and 3 from J; bases not matched to a gene: 7. The CDR3 has 15 amino acids. The CDR3 spells CATSGGASGSYEQYF. CDR3 coding DNA: TGTGCCACCAGCGGAGGAGCTAGCGGGAGCTACGAGCAGTACTTC.

This chain's CDR3 is CASSSGPRGRGYTF. Here the CDR3 DNA reads TGTGCCAGCAGCTCCGGGCCCAGGGGGAGAGGCTACACCTTC. This chain connects TRBV7-9 to TRBJ1-2, with 7 positions matching TRBD1. The V and J ends lost 4 bases and 8 bases, in that order; junction bases with no gene match: 10. CDR1 is SEHNR, CDR2 FQNEAQ, per germline (reference sequence). The CDR3 consists of 14 residues.

The CDR3 sequence: CASSLGGPNYNEQFF. The CDR3 DNA reads TGTGCCAGCAGCTTAGGGGGGCCAAACTACAATGAGCAGTTCTTC. The chain combines TRBV7-2 with TRBJ2-1; tentative D call: TRBD1 (6 bases). Germline CDR1 and CDR2: SGHTA and FQGNSA. Between the trimmed V and J ends, which lost 1 base and 3 bases, there was a span of 10 bases. The CDR3 consists of 15 residues. Complete variable domain (other parts from reference TRBV7-2 and TRBJ2-1): GAGVSQSPSNKVTEKGKDVELRCDPISGHTALYWYRQSLGQGLEFLIYFQGNSAPDKSGLPSDRFSAERTGGSVSTLTIQRTQQEDSAVYLCASSLGGPNYNEQFFGPGTRLTVL.

The gene calls are TRBV10-3 and TRBJ2-5; 7 bases align to TRBD2. The last part of the DNA fits TRBJ2-7 better; the J call may be wrong. The CDR3 runs to 15 residues. Germline V lookup: CDR1 ENHRY, CDR2 SYGVKD. The CDR3 nucleotides are TGTGCCATCAGGCCCGCGGGGGACCCGGACTACGAGCAGTACTTC. Translation: CAIRPAGDPDYEQYF.

The chain uses TRBV19 and TRBJ1-5; weak D call: TRBD1 (5 bases). The CDR3 runs to 15 residues. CDR1 LNHDA and CDR2 SQIVND come from the germline V gene (reference sequence). Trimming left V 6 bases short and J 4 bases short, with 16 bases between. CDR3 protein: CASSSTVVPNQPQHF. The CDR3, as DNA: TGTGCCAGTAGCTCGACAGTGGTCCCTAATCAGCCCCAGCATTTT. Full variable domain (remainder filled in from reference TRBV19 and TRBJ1-5): DGGITQSPKYLFRKEGQNVTLSCEQNLNHDAMYWYRQDPGQGLRLIYYSQIVNDFQKGDIAEGYSVSREKKESFPLTVTSAQKNPTAFYLCASSSTVVPNQPQHFGDGTRLSIL.

The rearrangement links TRBV5-1 to TRBJ2-5; no firm D call. The end of the DNA is better explained by TRBJ2-7, so the J call may be wrong. Germline V gene sequence: CDR1 SGHRS, CDR2 YFSETQ. The CDR3 length is 10 residues. The CDR3 reads CASSSIEQYF. In DNA, the CDR3 is TGCGCCAGCAGCTCGATCGAGCAGTACTTC.

The chain combines TRBV13 with TRBJ2-7, with D perhaps matching TRBD1 (5 bases). Germline lookup yields CDR1 PRHDT and CDR2 FYEKMQ (reference sequence). The CDR3 covers 16 residues. V was cut by 5 bases and J by 0 bases, with 17 bases left in between. CDR3 loop: CASSPGPTAASYEQYF. In nucleotides, the CDR3 is TGTGCCAGCAGCCCAGGACCGACAGCCGCCTCCTACGAGCAGTACTTC.

The chain joins TRBV13 to TRBJ1-1, with D perhaps matching TRBD1 (6 bases). The V end lost 7 bases, the J end lost 4 bases, and 13 bases lay between the germline ends. The CDR3 is 13 amino acids. In germline, CDR1 is PRHDT, CDR2 FYEKMQ (reference sequence). The CDR3, as DNA: TGTGCCAGCAAGGAGATACAGGGCACTGAAGCTTTCTTT. Amino acid sequence: CASKEIQGTEAFF. The variable domain in full, with the rest retrieved from reference TRBV13 and TRBJ1-1, is AAGVIQSPRHLIKEKRETATLKCYPIPRHDTVYWYQQGPGQDPQFLISFYEKMQSDKGSIPDRFSAQQFSDYHSELNMSSLELGDSALYFCASKEIQGTEAFFGQGTRLTVV.

The chain has TRBV4-2 and TRBJ2-5; possibly TRBD2 for D (7 bases). The J call may be mistaken, given a closer DNA end match to TRBJ2-7. The CDR3 loop spans 16 amino acids. Per germline, CDR1 LGHNA and CDR2 YNFKEQ. The CDR3 DNA sequence: TGTGCCAGCAGCCAAGAAGGCGGGGGCTTAACCTACGAGCAGTACTTC. Protein product: CASSQEGGGLTYEQYF.

A word on this clone: One end of the junction fails to match germline, which may point to a read error. This CDR3 is also generated by other DNA sequences in the sample. The chain is built from TRBV6-1 and TRBJ1-1, with 7 bases that match TRBD1. The germline V gene has CDR1 MNHNS and CDR2 SASEGT. The CDR3 has 15 amino acids. The CDR3, as DNA: TGTGCCATCAGTGAGTCGGGGACAGTGAACACTGAAGCTTTCTTT. This codes for CAISESGTVNTEAFF.

This chain uses TRBV25-1 with TRBJ2-7; 8 bases are shared with TRBD2. With 4 bases clipped from V and 3 bases from J, the junction kept 17 bases outside the gene matches. The CDR3 is 18 residues long. Germline loops: CDR1 MGHDK, CDR2 SYGVNS. The CDR3 here is CASSAMFPQRAGGYEQYF. Written as DNA, the CDR3 is TGTGCCAGCAGTGCGATGTTCCCCCAACGCGCGGGAGGCTACGAGCAGTACTTC.

This clone was observed a handful of times. This chain joins TRBV30 and TRBJ2-7; 8 nucleotides line up with TRBD1. With 5 bases clipped from V and 0 bases from J, the junction kept 3 bases outside the gene matches. The CDR3 runs to 13 residues. CDR1 GTSNPN and CDR2 SVGIG come from the germline V gene (reference sequence). CDR3 amino acids: CAWGTGNSYEQYF. In DNA, the CDR3 is TGTGCCTGGGGGACAGGAAACTCCTACGAGCAGTACTTC.

V and J are TRBV30 and TRBJ1-1; D unresolved. Germline V gives CDR1 GTSNPN, CDR2 SVGIG (reference sequence). CDR3 size: 12 residues. CDR3 sequence (DNA): TGTGCTCTCAATAGTGGGCTCGCTGAAGCTTTCTTT. Translation: CALNSGLAEAFF.

The sample holds a few counts of this clone. J is TRBJ1-5 and V is TRBV28, with TRBD1 matching 9 bases. V gave up 4 bases and J gave up 2 bases; unmatched junction bases: 9. Germline V gives CDR1 MDHEN, CDR2 SYDVKM. This CDR3 is built from 17 residues. In DNA form, the CDR3 reads TGTGCCAGCAGTTCCCCAGGACAGGGGTTTGGCAATCAGCCCCAGCATTTT. This sequence encodes CASSSPGQGFGNQPQHF.

The rearrangement links TRBV7-3 to TRBJ1-2; D perhaps matches TRBD1 (5 bases). CDR3 length equals 14 residues. V was pared by 2 bases and J by 8 bases, with 15 bases between. CDR1 and CDR2 (germline): SGHTA, FQGTGA. The CDR3 loop reads CASSLWGRVGGYTF. DNA for the CDR3: TGTGCCAGCAGCTTATGGGGCAGGGTGGGCGGCTACACCTTC.

The V and J genes are TRBV7-8 and TRBJ1-5; 7 nucleotides align to TRBD1. V was clipped by 6 bases and J by 0 bases; unmatched bases: 2. CDR3 size: 14 residues. Germline V lookup: CDR1 SGHVS, CDR2 FQNEAQ. The CDR3 protein is CASSQGGSNQPQHF. CDR3 DNA: TGTGCCAGCAGTCAGGGGGGTAGCAATCAGCCCCAGCATTTT.

The V and J genes are TRBV7-9 and TRBJ1-1; perhaps TRBD1 as D (6 bases). The CDR3 covers 13 residues. The V and J ends lost 7 bases and 6 bases respectively, with 15 bases between them. The germline CDR1 and CDR2 sequences are SEHNR and FQNEAQ (reference sequence). This CDR3 is CASTFGGASEAFF. CDR3 DNA sequence: TGTGCCAGCACCTTTGGGGGGGCGTCTGAAGCTTTCTTT.

The V gene is TRBV6-5, the J gene TRBJ1-2; D is unresolved. The CDR3 extends over 13 amino acids. Germline CDR1 MNHEY, CDR2 SVGAGI. V lost 5 bases, J lost 6 bases, and 13 bases lay in between. The CDR3 coding sequence is TGTGCCAGCAGTGCCCAGGAGGCGCATGGCTACACCTTC. It translates to CASSAQEAHGYTF.

The rearrangement joins TRBV7-2 to TRBJ2-7; 11 bases agree with TRBD1. J lost 3 bases, V lost 5 bases, and 6 bases had no gene match. Germline V CDR1 and CDR2: SGHTA, FQGNSA. CDR3 length: 15 amino acids. DNA of the CDR3: TGTGCCAGCAGCCACGGACAGGGGGCTGGCTACGAGCAGTACTTC. Protein sequence: CASSHGQGAGYEQYF.

The chain couples TRBV29-1 to TRBJ1-1, with 9 nucleotides matching TRBD1. Germline-derived CDR1 and CDR2 are SQVTM and ANQGSEA. The CDR3 covers 16 residues. The junction had 16 bases not matched to a gene; V was cut back by 4 bases and J by 7 bases. This chain's CDR3 is CSVGVPTGGRVNEAFF. CDR3 DNA sequence: TGCAGCGTTGGGGTACCCACAGGGGGCCGGGTTAATGAAGCTTTCTTT.

CDR3 loop: CASSLLAGVNLYEQYF. The CDR3 DNA reads as TGTGCCAGCAGCTTACTGGCGGGGGTAAACCTCTACGAGCAGTACTTC. The V and J genes are TRBV7-2 and TRBJ2-7, with TRBD2 matching 7 bases. The CDR3 sequence is 16 residues long. Germline CDR1 is SGHTA and CDR2 is FQGNSA. Trimming cost V 2 bases and J 3 bases; bases outside gene matches: 10.

J is TRBJ1-5 and V is TRBV19; TRBD1 aligns across 8 bases. The CDR3 covers 14 residues. The germline V gene encodes CDR1 LNHDA and CDR2 SQIVND (reference sequence). V was clipped by 3 bases and J by 2 bases; unmatched bases: 0. The CDR3 nucleotides read TGTGCCAGTAGTATGACAGGGGGCAATCAGCCCCAGCATTTT. The encoded protein is CASSMTGGNQPQHF.